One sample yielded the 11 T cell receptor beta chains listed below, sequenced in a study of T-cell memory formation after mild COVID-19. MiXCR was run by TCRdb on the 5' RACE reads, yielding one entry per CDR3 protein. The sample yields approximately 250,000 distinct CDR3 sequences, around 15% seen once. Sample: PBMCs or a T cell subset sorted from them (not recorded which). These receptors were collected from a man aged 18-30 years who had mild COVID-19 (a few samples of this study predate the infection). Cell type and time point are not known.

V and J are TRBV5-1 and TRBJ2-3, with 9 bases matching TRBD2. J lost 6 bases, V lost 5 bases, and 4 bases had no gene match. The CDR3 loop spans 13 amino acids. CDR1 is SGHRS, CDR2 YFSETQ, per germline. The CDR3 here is CASRISGGDTQYF. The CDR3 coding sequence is TGCGCCAGCAGAATTAGCGGGGGTGATACGCAGTATTTT.

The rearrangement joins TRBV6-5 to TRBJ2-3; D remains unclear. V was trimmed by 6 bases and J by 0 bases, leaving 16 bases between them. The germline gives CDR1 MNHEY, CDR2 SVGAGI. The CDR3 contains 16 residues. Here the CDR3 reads CASSPNAGPSTDTQYF. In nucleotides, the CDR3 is TGTGCCAGCAGCCCCAACGCTGGACCCAGCACAGATACGCAGTATTTT.

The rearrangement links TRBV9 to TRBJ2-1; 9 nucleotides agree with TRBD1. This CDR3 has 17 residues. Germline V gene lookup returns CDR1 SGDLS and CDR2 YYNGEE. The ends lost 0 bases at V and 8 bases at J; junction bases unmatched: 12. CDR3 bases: TGTGCCAGCAGCGTAGCGCTTCCGGACAGGGGAGGGGATGAGCAGTTCTTC. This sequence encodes CASSVALPDRGGDEQFF.

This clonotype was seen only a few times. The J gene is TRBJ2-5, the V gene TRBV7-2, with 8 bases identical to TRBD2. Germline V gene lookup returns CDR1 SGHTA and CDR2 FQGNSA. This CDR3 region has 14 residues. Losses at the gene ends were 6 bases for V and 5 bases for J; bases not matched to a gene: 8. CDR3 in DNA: TGTGCCAGCAGTCAACTAGCGGTTCGGGAGACCCAGTACTTC. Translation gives CASSQLAVRETQYF.

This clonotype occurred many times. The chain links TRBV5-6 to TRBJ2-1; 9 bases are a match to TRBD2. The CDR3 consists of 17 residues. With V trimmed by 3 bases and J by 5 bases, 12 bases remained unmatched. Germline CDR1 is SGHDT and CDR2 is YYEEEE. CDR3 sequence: CASSSNLAGDLHNEQFF. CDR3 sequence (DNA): TGTGCCAGCAGCTCTAACTTAGCGGGGGACCTCCACAATGAGCAGTTCTTC.

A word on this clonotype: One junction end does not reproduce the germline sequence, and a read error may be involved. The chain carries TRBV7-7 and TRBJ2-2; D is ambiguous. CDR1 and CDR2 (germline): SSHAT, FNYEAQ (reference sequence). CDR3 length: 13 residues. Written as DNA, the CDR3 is TGTGCTAGCAGCTTAGACGAAACCGGGGAGCTGTTTTTT. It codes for CASSLDETGELFF.

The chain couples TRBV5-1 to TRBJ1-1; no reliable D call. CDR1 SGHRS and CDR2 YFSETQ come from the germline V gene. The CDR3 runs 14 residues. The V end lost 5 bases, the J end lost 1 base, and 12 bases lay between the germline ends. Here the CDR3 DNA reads TGCGCCAGCAGTCTGAAGCCCGAGAACACTGAAGCTTTCTTT. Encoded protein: CASSLKPENTEAFF.

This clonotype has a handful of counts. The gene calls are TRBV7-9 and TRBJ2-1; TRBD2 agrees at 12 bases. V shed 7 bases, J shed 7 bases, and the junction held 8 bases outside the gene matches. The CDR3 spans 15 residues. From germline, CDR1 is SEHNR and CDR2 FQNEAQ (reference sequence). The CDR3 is CASTLLAGGRNEQFF. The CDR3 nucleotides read TGTGCCAGCACCCTACTAGCGGGGGGCAGGAATGAGCAGTTCTTC. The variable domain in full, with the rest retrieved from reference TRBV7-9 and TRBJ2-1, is DTGVSQNPRHKITKRGQNVTFRCDPISEHNRLYWYRQTLGQGPEFLTYFQNEAQLEKSRLLSDRFSAERPKGSFSTLEIQRTEQGDSAMYLCASTLLAGGRNEQFFGPGTRLTVL.

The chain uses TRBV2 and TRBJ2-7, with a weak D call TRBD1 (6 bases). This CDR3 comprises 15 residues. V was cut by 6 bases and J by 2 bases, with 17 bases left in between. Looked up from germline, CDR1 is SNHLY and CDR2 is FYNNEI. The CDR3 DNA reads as TGTGCCAGCAGCCAAGCAGGGGCCCCGACCTACGAGCAGTACGTC. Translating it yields CASSQAGAPTYEQYV.

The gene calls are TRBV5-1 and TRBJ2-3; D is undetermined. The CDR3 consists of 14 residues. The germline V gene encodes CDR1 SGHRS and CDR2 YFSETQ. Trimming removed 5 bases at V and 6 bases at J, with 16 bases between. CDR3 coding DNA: TGCGCCAGCAGAAAGCCCCAGGAATACGATACGCAGTATTTT. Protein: CASRKPQEYDTQYF. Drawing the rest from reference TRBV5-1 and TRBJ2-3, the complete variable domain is KAGVTQTPRYLIKTRGQQVTLSCSPISGHRSVSWYQQTPGQGLQFLFEYFSETQRNKGNFPGRFSGRQFSNSRSEMNVSTLELGDSALYLCASRKPQEYDTQYFGPGTRLTVL.

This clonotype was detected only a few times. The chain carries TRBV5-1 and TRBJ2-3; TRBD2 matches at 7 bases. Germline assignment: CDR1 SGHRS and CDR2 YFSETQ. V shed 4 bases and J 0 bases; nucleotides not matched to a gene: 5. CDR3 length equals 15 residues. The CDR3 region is CASSPTSRSTDTQYF. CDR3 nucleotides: TGCGCCAGCAGCCCGACTAGCCGAAGCACAGATACGCAGTATTTT.